Sequencing of this T cell receptor (beta chain) was carried out in a study of CXCR3-negative and CXCR3-positive naive CD8 T cells. Through 5' RACE with UMI labels, the TRB cDNA libraries were prepared. Reanalyzing the 5' RACE reads, TCRdb keeps one entry per CDR3 protein, without DNA. The sample is made up of 65,000 to 90,000 distinct CDR3 sequences, and the top ten hold about 0.62% of it. Concerning this clonotype: Its antigen is as yet unknown.

General study points: Comparably high diversity was seen in both naive subsets, and much lower diversity in memory CD8+ cells. Hydrophobicity of TRB CDR3s was greater in CXCR3-positive naive cells than in CXCR3-negative naive cells.

At a few hundred thousand cells each, triplicate sorts were carried out for each CD8+ T cell subset. Those CD8+ T cells considered naive were CD45RO-CCR7+CD27+CD95-. Germline loops: CDR1 LGHNA, CDR2 YSLEER. This CDR3 spans 13 amino acids. This chain uses TRBV4-3 with TRBJ2-2. This TCR was sampled from a human donor in good health. Some clones in this sample may be carry-over from other donors' samples. The sequencing input was naive CXCR3+ CD8+ T cells from blood. Stated subset: CD45RO-CCR7+CD27+CD95- naive CD8+ T cells expressing CXCR3 (TNR3+). This CDR3 is CASSHANTGELFF.